Below are 31 T cell receptor beta chains sequenced from a single sample in a study of blood T cell repertoires in COVID-19. The data were produced by immunoSEQ multiplex PCR, yet TCRdb's version contains in-frame clones alone and is incomplete. Counted here are about 85,000 clones, approximately 80% occurring once; the ten biggest clones make up less than 15%. Material: peripheral blood. These receptor sequences come from a human donor in a cohort sampled during active COVID-19.

The chain has TRBV2 and TRBJ1-1, with D maybe TRBD1 (6 bases). Germline values: CDR1 SNHLY, CDR2 FYNNEI. CDR3 size: 14 residues. Trimming stripped 5 bases from V and 1 base from J, with 11 bases between. The CDR3 here is CASSLDRANTEAFF. As DNA, the CDR3 is TGTGCCAGCAGTCTGGACAGAGCGAACACTGAAGCTTTCTTT.

The chain has TRBV5-1 and TRBJ2-3; 8 bases agree with TRBD1. CDR3 length: 14 amino acids. Losses at the gene ends were 5 bases for V and 3 bases for J; bases not matched to a gene: 5. CDR1 is SGHRS and CDR2 is YFSETQ in the germline V gene. Written as DNA, the CDR3 is TGCGCCAGCAGATTCAGGGGGCGGACAGATACGCAGTATTTT. Encoded protein: CASRFRGRTDTQYF.

A few counts support this clone. The chain combines TRBV5-1 with TRBJ2-7, with 9 bases aligning to TRBD1. The CDR3 extends over 15 amino acids. Germline lookup yields CDR1 SGHRS and CDR2 YFSETQ. J lost 3 bases, V lost 1 base, and 5 bases had no gene match. The CDR3 region is CASSLSGQGLYEQYF. The CDR3 nucleotides are TGCGCCAGCAGCTTGTCTGGACAGGGGCTCTACGAGCAGTACTTC.

A single count supports this clone. The genes are TRBV3-1 (or the pseudogene TRBV3-2) and TRBJ1-2, with D possibly matching TRBD1 (6 bases). The CDR3 has 16 amino acids. In germline, CDR1 is LGHDT, CDR2 YNNKEL (reference sequence). The V end was cut by 7 bases, the J end by 4 bases, with 22 bases between. This chain's CDR3 is CASTHIGGNRAYGYTF. As DNA, the CDR3 is TGTGCCAGCACCCATATAGGGGGAAACAGGGCCTATGGCTACACCTTC.

This clone was detected a few times. V gene TRBV2 combines with J gene TRBJ2-1, with D possibly being TRBD2 (5 bases). Germline CDR1 and CDR2: SNHLY and FYNNEI. The length of the CDR3 is 13 residues. Trimming pared 5 bases from V and 8 bases from J, leaving 13 bases between. The CDR3 sequence: CASSSSVRDEQFF. The CDR3 bases are TGTGCCAGCAGTTCAAGCGTGCGGGATGAGCAGTTCTTC.

V usage is TRBV6-1 and J usage is TRBJ1-1, with no clear D. V lost 2 bases and J lost 1, with 5 bases in between. Looked up from germline, CDR1 is MNHNS and CDR2 is SASEGT. CDR3 length: 13 amino acids. CDR3 in DNA: TGTGCCAGCAGTGAACGGAGGAACACTGAAGCTTTCTTT. Translated, it gives CASSERRNTEAFF.

This clone has just one count. The gene calls are TRBV28 and TRBJ2-7; a possible D gene is TRBD1 (5 bases). The CDR3 spans 14 residues. The germline CDR1 and CDR2 sequences are MDHEN and SYDVKM. Trimming removed 0 bases from V and 2 bases from J, with 8 bases in between. Written as DNA, the CDR3 is TGTGCCAGCAGTTTATGGGACAAAACCTACGAGCAGTACTTC. Protein: CASSLWDKTYEQYF.

The CDR3: CASSLASTEAFF. Written as DNA, the CDR3 is TGCGCCAGCAGCTTGGCGAGCACTGAAGCTTTCTTT. V usage is TRBV5-1 and J usage is TRBJ1-1; D uncertain. CDR3 length equals 12 residues. Germline CDR1 reads SGHRS; CDR2 reads YFSETQ. Trimming stripped 0 bases from V and 4 bases from J, with 4 bases between.

The chain carries TRBV19 and TRBJ2-1, with 9 bases fitting TRBD2. The CDR3 spans 16 residues. Germline V gene sequence: CDR1 LNHDA, CDR2 SQIVND (reference sequence). V lost 3 bases and J lost 4; bases outside the gene matches: 7. For the CDR3, the DNA is TGTGCCAGTAGTATCTCGGCGGGGGGGAGGTACAATGAGCAGTTCTTC. Its protein product is CASSISAGGRYNEQFF.

V is TRBV24-1 and J is TRBJ2-5; TRBD1 aligns across 11 bases. This CDR3 contains 16 residues. J lost 4 bases, V lost 3 bases, and 6 bases had no gene match. Germline assignment: CDR1 KGHDR and CDR2 SFDVKD. The CDR3 region is CATSDRGTGGGETQYF. For the CDR3, the DNA is TGTGCCACCAGTGATCGCGGGACAGGGGGAGGAGAGACCCAGTACTTC.

Here the CDR3 DNA reads TGCAGCGCACGACAGCCCGGGGGCACTGAAGCTTTCTTT. It specifies CSARQPGGTEAFF. The chain links TRBV29-1 to TRBJ1-1; weak D call: TRBD1 (5 bases). The CDR3 contains 13 residues. Looked up from germline, CDR1 is SQVTM and CDR2 is ANQGSEA. Trimming pared 7 bases from V and 4 bases from J, leaving 16 bases between.

This clone showed up just a few times. V gene TRBV6-1 combines with J gene TRBJ2-2, with TRBD1 matching over 8 bases. V dropped 3 bases and J dropped 5; count of bases not matched to a gene: 2. The CDR3 is 14 amino acids. CDR1 is MNHNS, CDR2 SASEGT, per germline. The CDR3, as DNA: TGTGCCAGCAGTGAGACAGGGGTTACCGGGGAGCTGTTTTTT. Amino acid sequence: CASSETGVTGELFF.

The J gene is TRBJ1-2, the V gene TRBV7-8; D perhaps matches TRBD1 (5 bases). Per the germline V gene, CDR1 is SGHVS and CDR2 is FQNEAQ. This CDR3 is built from 13 residues. The V end lost 5 bases, the J end lost 4 bases, and 11 bases lay between the germline ends. The CDR3 spells CASSPRGGYGYTF. The CDR3, as DNA: TGTGCCAGCAGCCCCCGGGGGGGCTATGGCTACACCTTC.

This clone has a single count. The chain joins TRBV5-1 to TRBJ2-7, with 9 bases matching TRBD1. V was clipped by 0 bases and J by 1 base; unmatched bases: 2. This CDR3 has 15 residues. Germline V gene lookup returns CDR1 SGHRS and CDR2 YFSETQ. Here the CDR3 reads CASSLGGTGSYEQYF. DNA for the CDR3: TGCGCCAGCAGCTTGGGGGGGACAGGGTCCTACGAGCAGTACTTC.

The chain combines TRBV5-1 with TRBJ2-4, with 7 bases lining up with TRBD2. CDR1 and CDR2 (germline): SGHRS, YFSETQ. CDR3 length: 20 amino acids. V was clipped by 4 bases and J by 0 bases; unmatched bases: 19. The CDR3 protein is CASSLASPGLTVLAKNIQYF. In DNA, the CDR3 is TGCGCCAGCAGCCTAGCTAGTCCGGGACTAACCGTTCTAGCCAAAAACATTCAGTACTTC.

The chain has TRBV4-2 and TRBJ2-7; D remains unclear. The germline V gene has CDR1 LGHNA and CDR2 YNFKEQ. The V end lost 0 bases, the J end lost 2 bases, and 8 bases lay between the germline ends. The CDR3 contains 14 residues. The chain's CDR3 is CASSQDLATYEQYF. CDR3 sequence (DNA): TGTGCCAGCAGCCAAGATTTAGCTACCTACGAGCAGTACTTC.

The chain uses TRBV19 and TRBJ2-2; 12 bases agree with TRBD1. Germline V gene lookup returns CDR1 LNHDA and CDR2 SQIVND (reference sequence). The CDR3 extends over 16 amino acids. J gave up 7 bases and V 5 bases, and 8 bases lay outside the gene matches. The CDR3: CASSGRDRGRVGELFF. The CDR3 DNA sequence: TGTGCCAGTAGTGGACGGGACAGGGGGCGCGTCGGGGAGCTGTTTTTT. Combining the CDR3 with reference TRBV19 and TRBJ2-2 gives the whole variable domain DGGITQSPKYLFRKEGQNVTLSCEQNLNHDAMYWYRQDPGQGLRLIYYSQIVNDFQKGDIAEGYSVSREKKESFPLTVTSAQKNPTAFYLCASSGRDRGRVGELFFGEGSRLTVL.

A single count supports this clone. This chain links TRBV4-1 with TRBJ2-3; 7 nucleotides line up with TRBD2. The CDR3 covers 17 residues. V gave up 7 bases and J gave up 2 bases; unmatched junction bases: 15. Germline lookup yields CDR1 MGHRA and CDR2 YSYEKL. The CDR3 is CASTSSGPSGFTDTQYF. The CDR3 DNA sequence: TGCGCCAGCACCTCCTCAGGGCCTAGCGGATTCACAGATACGCAGTATTTT.

The chain is built from TRBV5-5 and TRBJ2-2, with TRBD1 identical over 7 bases. CDR3 size: 15 residues. The germline V gene encodes CDR1 SGHKS and CDR2 YYEKEE (reference sequence). The junction had 6 bases not matched to a gene; V was cut back by 2 bases and J by 5 bases. The CDR3 region has the DNA TGTGCCAGCAGCTTAGAGAGGGGGCGTACCGGGGAGCTGTTTTTT. This encodes CASSLERGRTGELFF.

V and J are TRBV19 and TRBJ2-1; TRBD2 matches 10 bases. The V gene end was trimmed by 7 bases and the J gene end by 6 bases; junction bases not matched to a gene: 3. The CDR3 totals 13 residues. Germline V gene sequence: CDR1 LNHDA, CDR2 SQIVND (reference sequence). The CDR3 sequence: CASKLAGGNEQFF. The CDR3 DNA reads TGTGCCAGTAAGTTAGCGGGGGGCAATGAGCAGTTCTTC.

V is TRBV5-4 and J is TRBJ1-4, with a possible D match to TRBD1 (6 bases). Between the trimmed V and J ends, which lost 4 bases and 6 bases, there was a span of 13 bases. The CDR3 has 14 residues. The germline V gene encodes CDR1 SGHNT and CDR2 YYREEE (reference sequence). CDR3 in DNA: TGTGCCAGCAGCCTCGGACAGTTGGATGAAAAACTGTTTTTT. Its translation: CASSLGQLDEKLFF.

The chain is built from TRBV18 and TRBJ2-1; 11 bases map to TRBD2. This CDR3 region has 15 residues. Germline assignment: CDR1 KGHSH and CDR2 LQKENI. The V segment lost 3 bases and the J segment 4 bases; nucleotides outside the gene matches: 2. CDR3 DNA: TGTGCCAGCTCACCTGTAGCGGGGGGGTACAATGAGCAGTTCTTC. Its protein is CASSPVAGGYNEQFF.

The chain joins TRBV6-5 to TRBJ1-5, with a tentative D call TRBD1 (5 bases). The CDR3 contains 14 residues. The V end lost 7 bases, the J end lost 0 bases, and 10 bases lay between the germline ends. Germline CDR1 is MNHEY and CDR2 is SVGAGI. CDR3 coding DNA: TGTGCCAGCATTAGAGACAGTAGCAATCAGCCCCAGCATTTT. Encoded protein: CASIRDSSNQPQHF.

This rearrangement joins TRBV5-1 to TRBJ2-3; 8 bases agree with TRBD2. CDR3 length equals 18 residues. Germline V gene lookup returns CDR1 SGHRS and CDR2 YFSETQ. The V gene end was trimmed by 3 bases and the J gene end by 1 base; junction bases not matched to a gene: 13. The CDR3, as DNA: TGCGCCAGCAGCTATCCACGGGGGGGCGGATTGGGCACAGATACGCAGTATTTT. Amino acid sequence: CASSYPRGGGLGTDTQYF.

As concerns this clone: The same CDR3 arises from other DNA sequences in this sample as well. The V call is TRBV15, the J call TRBJ1-1; D is perhaps TRBD1 (5 bases). The ends were cut back, 2 bases at V and 1 base at J, with 5 bases in the middle. CDR1 LNHNV and CDR2 YYDKDF come from the germline V gene (reference sequence). The CDR3 has 13 residues. CDR3 bases: TGTGCCACCAGCAGACAGGGGAACACTGAAGCTTTCTTT. Its translation is CATSRQGNTEAFF.

A single count supports this clone. The CDR3, as DNA: TGTGCCAGCAGCCCCTGGCTAGCGGGGAAAAATGAGCAGTTCTTC. It specifies CASSPWLAGKNEQFF. This rearrangement joins TRBV5-5 to TRBJ2-1, with 9 nucleotides matching TRBD2. Per germline, CDR1 SGHKS and CDR2 YYEKEE (reference sequence). V lost 4 bases and J lost 7; bases outside the gene matches: 9. CDR3 length: 15 residues.

The chain uses TRBV6-6 and TRBJ1-3, with a possible D match to TRBD1 (6 bases). CDR1 is MNHNY and CDR2 is SVGAGI in the germline V gene (reference sequence). V lost 5 bases and J lost 1, with 15 bases in between. The CDR3 contains 16 residues. In DNA, the CDR3 is TGTGCCAGCAGTCCCTCCAACAGGGTTTCTGGAAACACCATATATTTT. Translating it yields CASSPSNRVSGNTIYF.

The rearrangement links TRBV7-3 to TRBJ1-2; the D is unclear. Trimming cost V 5 bases and J 4 bases, with 14 bases left between them. This CDR3 spans 14 amino acids. CDR1 is SGHTA, CDR2 FQGTGA, per germline. CDR3: CASSPRKVTYGYTF. In nucleotides, the CDR3 is TGTGCCAGCAGCCCTAGGAAGGTCACCTATGGCTACACCTTC.

The V and J genes are TRBV19 and TRBJ2-1; 8 bases map to TRBD1. The CDR3 consists of 14 residues. V shed 1 base and J 10 bases; nucleotides not matched to a gene: 6. The germline V gene encodes CDR1 LNHDA and CDR2 SQIVND (reference sequence). The CDR3 sequence: CASSIAQGAYEQFF. CDR3 coding DNA: TGTGCCAGTAGTATAGCGCAGGGGGCCTACGAGCAGTTCTTC.

The chain combines TRBV6-4 with TRBJ1-2, with D uncertain. The CDR3 has 12 amino acids. The V gene lost 6 bases and the J gene lost 3 bases, with 8 bases spanning the gap. Germline V CDR1 and CDR2: MRHNA, SNTAGT. The CDR3 nucleotides read TGTGCCAGCAGGGTCCTAGACTATGGCTACACCTTC. Protein sequence: CASRVLDYGYTF.

This rearrangement joins TRBV4-1 to TRBJ1-4, with D perhaps matching TRBD1 (6 bases). Germline lookup yields CDR1 MGHRA and CDR2 YSYEKL. The V and J ends lost 3 bases and 0 bases respectively, with 14 bases between them. This CDR3 is built from 17 residues. The CDR3: CASSHAASGATNEKLFF. DNA for the CDR3: TGCGCCAGCAGCCATGCAGCCTCAGGGGCAACTAATGAAAAACTGTTTTTT.